This T cell receptor beta chain appears in the sequencing data of a study of shared clonotypes between healthy human individuals. The repertoire was sequenced with immunoSEQ multiplex PCR; TCRdb's copy has only in-frame clones and lacks some. The sample lists about 520,000 clones; more than 95% were seen once. Sample: naive CD4+ T cells sorted from blood. Sample subset: CD45RA+ positively selected. This receptor was identified in a woman aged 30 to 39 in good health.

CDR3 nucleotides: TGTGCCAGTAGTATCCGGACTAGCGGGAGTAATGAGCAGTTCTTC. Protein sequence: CASSIRTSGSNEQFF. The chain employs TRBV19 and TRBJ2-1, with 13 bases lining up with TRBD2. CDR1 LNHDA and CDR2 SQIVND come from the germline V gene (reference sequence). V was clipped by 3 bases and J by 7 bases; unmatched bases: 3. The CDR3 contains 15 residues.